The source of this T cell receptor beta chain is a study of T cell responses to AZD1222 COVID-19 vaccine. About the study: Some second doses came at about 4 weeks and others at about 12 weeks; these were pooled.

CDR3 length: 16 amino acids. Trimming took 0 bases from V and 3 from J, leaving 14 bases between them. Assay: immunoSEQ multiplex PCR; the TCRdb copy retains only in-frame clones and omits some. This sample has over 90,000 clones, with about 87% found just once. The origin of this receptor is an adult in good health. The rearrangement links TRBV23-1 to TRBJ1-2; tentatively, D is TRBD1 (6 bases). TRBV23-1 is identified as an open reading frame with a role that is uncertain. Sequencing was performed on peripheral blood, taken on day 0 of AZD1222 vaccination. DNA for the CDR3: TGCGCCAGCAGTCAATCGCCAGGGGAGGTAGACTATGGCTACACCTTC. This gives the protein CASSQSPGEVDYGYTF.